The source of this TCR beta chain is a study of cytomegalovirus exposure and HLA in healthy donors. Study results and limitations: A prior analysis recorded that most TCR beta V segments were productive about 87% or about 30% of the time.

Details on this clone: Its specificity is not known.

PCR amplification relied on 60 Vbeta primers (plus 13 Jbeta primers). Repertoires were generated with immunoSEQ multiplex PCR, while TCRdb's copy carries only in-frame clones and drops some. This table has more than 150,000 clones, 77% appearing once. J gave up 9 bases and V 4 bases, and 10 bases lay outside the gene matches. CDR3 length: 15 amino acids. Germline-derived CDR1 and CDR2 are SGHTS and YDEGEE. Sequenced: PBMCs. The rearrangement links TRBV5-8 to TRBJ2-1, with 10 bases identical to TRBD1. The source is a man between 18 and 29 years old in good health and CMV-seronegative. The CDR3: CASSQGDRGEGEQFF. The CDR3 DNA is TGTGCCAGCAGCCAGGGGGACAGGGGAGAGGGTGAGCAGTTCTTC.